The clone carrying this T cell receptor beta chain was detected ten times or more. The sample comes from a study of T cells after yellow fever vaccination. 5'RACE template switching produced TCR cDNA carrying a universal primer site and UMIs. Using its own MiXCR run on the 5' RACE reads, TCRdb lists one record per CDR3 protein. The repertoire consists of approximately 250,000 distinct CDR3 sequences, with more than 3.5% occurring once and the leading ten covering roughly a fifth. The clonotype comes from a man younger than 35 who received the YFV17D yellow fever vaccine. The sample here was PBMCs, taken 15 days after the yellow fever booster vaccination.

CDR3 DNA: TGTGCCACCTCAGTTTGGGGGAGCGGGGGGGTCAAAGGGAACATTCAGTACTTC. The encoded protein is CATSVWGSGGVKGNIQYF. J is TRBJ2-4 and V is TRBV28; 10 nucleotides align to TRBD2. The CDR3 has 18 residues. The germline V gene encodes CDR1 MDHEN and CDR2 SYDVKM. Trimming removed 10 bases from V and 7 bases from J; junction bases left unmatched: 22.